The 7 T cell receptor beta chains given below trace back to one sample, sequenced in a study of cytomegalovirus exposure and HLA in healthy donors. Vbeta (60) and Jbeta (13) primers were used in the PCR. Profiled with immunoSEQ multiplex PCR; TCRdb holds only in-frame clones, not every one. The table lists approximately 92,000 clones, 60% to 80% of them singletons. Sequences were obtained from PBMCs. These receptors all stem from a man between 60 and 75 years old in good health and CMV-seronegative.

With respect to this clone: The sample contains more than one DNA sequence encoding this CDR3. The chain links TRBV6-5 to TRBJ1-1, with D possibly being TRBD1 (5 bases). V lost 6 bases to trimming and J lost 3 bases, with 8 bases between them. The CDR3 sequence is 12 residues long. Germline-derived CDR1 and CDR2 are MNHEY and SVGAGI. The CDR3 reads CASRGRDTEAFF. The DNA for the CDR3 is TGTGCCAGCAGAGGCAGGGACACTGAAGCTTTCTTT.

V gene TRBV2 combines with J gene TRBJ2-7; 10 nucleotides agree with TRBD2. CDR3 length equals 14 residues. Germline trimming cut 11 bases from V and 6 bases from J; bases unmatched to any gene: 13. Per the germline V gene, CDR1 is SNHLY and CDR2 is FYNNEI. CDR3 nucleotides: TGTGCCGGTCGGGGGGCTAGCGGGAGAGGCGAGCAGTACTTC. Amino acid sequence: CAGRGASGRGEQYF.

In the case of this clone: The germline gene is not matched at one end of the junction; a read error may be the cause. V usage is TRBV6-6 and J usage is TRBJ2-7, with 10 bases fitting TRBD1. CDR3 length: 15 amino acids. Germline assignment: CDR1 MNHNY and CDR2 SVGAGI (reference sequence). The CDR3 reads CAGSYSPDRGDEQYF. DNA of the CDR3: TGTGCCGGCAGTTACTCCCCGGACAGGGGGGACGAGCAGTACTTC.

The rearrangement links TRBV6-5 to TRBJ2-3; 12 positions agree with TRBD2. After removal of 7 bases from V and 4 bases from J, the junction contained 3 bases not matched to a gene. Germline CDR1 MNHEY, CDR2 SVGAGI. The CDR3 loop spans 14 amino acids. The CDR3: CASKTSGSADTQYF. The CDR3 DNA reads TGTGCCAGCAAGACTAGCGGGAGTGCAGATACGCAGTATTTT.

The V gene is TRBV5-6, the J gene TRBJ2-3, with D unclear. CDR1 and CDR2 (germline): SGHDT, YYEEEE. Between the trimmed V and J ends, which lost 0 bases and 2 bases, there was a span of 7 bases. The CDR3 totals 14 residues. This chain's CDR3 is CASSLGRNTDTQYF. DNA of the CDR3: TGTGCCAGCAGCTTGGGGAGAAACACAGATACGCAGTATTTT.

The V gene is TRBV2, the J gene TRBJ1-5, with D possibly being TRBD1 (5 bases). Germline V gene lookup returns CDR1 SNHLY and CDR2 FYNNEI. This CDR3 region has 15 residues. Between the trimmed V and J ends, which lost 6 bases and 1 base, there was a span of 13 bases. The CDR3 DNA reads as TGTGCCAGCAGCGACGAGGCAGGGAGCAATCAGCCCCAGCATTTT. It specifies CASSDEAGSNQPQHF.

This chain connects TRBV5-1 to TRBJ2-5, with 7 bases identical to TRBD1. The germline V gene encodes CDR1 SGHRS and CDR2 YFSETQ. The CDR3 extends over 14 amino acids. V was clipped by 4 bases and J by 5 bases; unmatched bases: 8. CDR3 sequence: CASSPQGPDETQYF. The CDR3 DNA reads TGCGCCAGCAGCCCACAGGGGCCTGACGAGACCCAGTACTTC.